This T cell receptor (beta chain) was identified in a study of cytomegalovirus exposure and HLA in healthy donors (dated by TCRdb to 2016 to 2017). For the wider study: According to an earlier analysis of several hundred of the donors, some 180 million T cells yielded roughly 110 million unique TCR beta sequences and more than 250 Gb of sequence data. Approximately 310 gigabases of sequencing data and 78 million or so unique TCR sequences were included in an early release covering about 700 HLA-typed donors. Of the 300 to 500 genotyped donors, 81% were placed in the genetic ancestry cluster associated with self-reported Caucasian donors. The study aimed to test whether signatures of past pathogen exposure could be identified by cataloging public T cell receptors. The study used immunosequencing to profile the T cell repertoires of approximately 690 subjects and linked those repertoires to cytomegalovirus serostatus. Along with the roughly 700-subject first cohort, a separate validation cohort of some 130 different subjects was used. To predict cytomegalovirus infection status, the study combined high-throughput TCR immunosequencing, statistical association of individual TCRs with disease status, and machine learning. In a later analysis, previously published TCR beta repertoires from 550 to 750 donors were re-analyzed and high-resolution HLA genotyping was added so that TCR occurrence patterns could be studied. In the later analysis, no new phenotypic data were used to find candidate immune exposures; instead, reliance was placed on TCR beta sequences and their occurrence across donors. In an earlier analysis of 587 of the donors, high-throughput TCR beta sequencing was used to judge whether each TCR beta V gene segment behaved as functional or pseudogenic. Alongside the repertoire data, information on donor age, sex, ethnicity and CMV serostatus was compiled. In a later genetic analysis, genome-wide SNP genotypes for 398 of the 666 donors were used, and that subset was treated as a discovery cohort. Every discovery cohort repertoire had been produced on one sequencing platform. Class I and class II HLA loci were covered by the typing at four-digit resolution. The number of typed donors differed by locus: about 629-630 for A, B, C, DRB1 and DQB1; some 500 for DQA1; about 600 for DPA1; and about 450 for DPB1. Four to six DR-DQ haplotypes were handled as single units for association and clustering, since linkage in the cohort was strong. On average, about 240,000 unique TCR beta nucleotide sequences were sequenced per donor among about 400 genotyped donors of the cohort, with 15% to 20% of those sequences being non-productive. Here is what the overall study found, with its caveats: The classifier was reported to diagnose cytomegalovirus status with high specificity and sensitivity in both the original and validation cohorts. In a later genetic analysis, a missense DCLRE1C variant was associated with V-gene and J-gene trimming of TCR beta chains, and the association was replicated in an independent cohort. The study listed 150 to 200 TCR beta chains as associated with cytomegalovirus. According to the authors, the approach could potentially be generalized to other disease states and immunological phenotypes. Compared with the 666-donor mean, donors in an Asian-associated ancestry cluster had fewer N-insertions in productive TCRs, according to a later genetic analysis. Correlated functional status among segregating V segments might reflect linkage disequilibrium, but an unknown experimental factor could not be ruled out. In a later analysis, the rate of TCR association differed among HLA loci, with DRB1 alleles having the most associated TCRs and HLA-C alleles having the fewest. The only immune exposure information available for the cohort was CMV serostatus. The sequencing pipeline was judged likely to have produced a cluster of highly shared sequence variants as a technical artifact. In this cohort, only TCR beta chains were sequenced, and detectable features were limited by the absence of alpha or paired-chain data. At a false discovery rate of 0.05, a later analysis linked approximately 18,000 TCR beta sequences to specific HLA alleles. Assigning TCR associations to individual alleles was difficult when HLA alleles, especially DR and DQ, strongly co-occurred. A further reported finding was that TCR beta sequences accurately predicted the HLA-A and HLA-B alleles for most subjects in the first cohort. Most CMV-associated TCR beta chains appeared to be HLA-restricted in a later analysis, and the HLA associations seemed to be driven largely by CMV exposure. Compared with equally common non-associated chains, HLA-associated TCR beta chains in a later analysis were more clonally expanded and had lower generation probabilities. HLA typing was unavailable for some donors at each locus, so association tests used only the typed subset. Across donors, most TCR sequences were observed very rarely, whereas some public TCRs were present in many individuals. A few of the identified cytomegalovirus-associated TCR beta chains were confirmed in vitro to be specific for cytomegalovirus antigens. Roughly uniform sequencing depth across donors was assumed in presence/absence analyses, although this assumption may not hold. Roughly 15 rarely observed V segments, including chromosome 9 orphons, were excluded from the earlier analysis of about 610 of the donors because counts were too low. In an earlier analysis of about 600 of the donors, most TCR beta V segments appeared in productive rearrangements about 87% or about 30% of the time, broadly matching IMGT annotations. A later analysis reported that several top co-occurrence clusters appeared linked to parvovirus B19, influenza, CMV and Epstein-Barr virus. The 87-base-pair reads could not distinguish some IMGT-functional V segments, including TRBV6-2 and TRBV6-3, so those segments were excluded.

The cohort was made up of 500 to 850 healthy bone marrow donors. At the time of sampling, all cohort members were nominally healthy, though unrecorded immune exposures were likely present. The donor tested CMV seropositive, placing the donor among the 310 or so seropositive members of the cohort. Each donor provided a peripheral blood sample, and peripheral blood mononuclear cells were used for TCR beta sequencing. The Qiagen DNeasy Blood Extraction Kit was used to extract genomic DNA from the blood cell samples. Germline trimming: 6 bases from V, 2 bases from J; junction bases outside gene matches: 1. CDR1 MDHEN and CDR2 SYDVKM are derived from the germline V gene. Inclusive of the bounding cysteine and phenylalanine, the CDR3 is 14 residues long. This entry keeps only the CDR3 DNA: 42 bases, framed from base 1. The library was produced with the immunoSEQ multiplex PCR assay. The multiplex PCR relied on a mix of 60 forward primers for TCR Vbeta segments and 13 reverse primers for TCR Jbeta segments. Amplification of the CDR3 region of rearranged TCR beta genes was performed with a multiplex PCR assay on genomic DNA. The amplified TCR beta libraries were sequenced on the Illumina HiSeq System as 87-base-pair reads. Under the source paper's analysis protocol: Across the 670 or so repertoires, a later analysis counted tens of millions of unique TCR beta chains, around 11 million of which were shared by at least two donors. A nearest-neighbor algorithm error-corrected the raw reads and collapsed the reads into unique sequences, merging closely related sequences to remove PCR and sequencing errors. V, D and J gene segments were assigned by aligning CDR3 sequences to IMGT reference sequences. For a sequence to be retained, a match of at least six nucleotides was required to both a V gene segment and a J gene segment. Rearrangements were classified as productive when the CDR3 lacked stop codons and remained in frame with V and J, and all other rearrangements were classified as non-productive. CDR3 was defined according to IMGT convention as the region running from the second conserved V-encoded cysteine to the conserved J-encoded phenylalanine. The earlier analysis of roughly 590 of the donors excluded any sequence lacking an unambiguous match to a single V gene segment. An earlier analysis of fewer than 750 of the donors classified V segments as functional when productive rearrangements were above 56.7% and as segregating when the standard deviation between donors was above 5%. A statistical classification framework was built to diagnose cytomegalovirus status from the catalog of TCR beta chain sequences. V and J gene assignment, in a later analysis, came from comparing TCR nucleotide sequences with IMGT/GENE-DB human TR gene sequences. The TCRdist pipeline was used in a later analysis to assign CDR3 sequences and most-parsimonious VDJ recombination scenarios. In a later analysis, each TCR beta chain was defined by its CDR3 amino acid sequence together with its V-gene family, and reads without a unique V-gene family were excluded. A later analysis removed 600 or so highly shared, low-generation-probability nucleotide sequences to deal with suspected cross-contamination and a sequencing artifact. In a later analysis, a clonal expansion index for each public chain was calculated from normalized within-repertoire ranks of inferred template counts. A later analysis computed generation probabilities with a VDJ recombination model fitted to out-of-frame rearrangements, and checked the results against IGoR. In a later analysis, TCR-TCR, TCR-HLA and TCR-CMV co-occurrence was scored with hypergeometric tests, and a repertoire-size bias correction was applied to TCR pairs. To estimate false discovery rates, a later analysis permuted the HLA or CMV assignments 20 times. In a later analysis, co-occurring TCRs were grouped using DBSCAN, and TCRdist sequence similarity was added for clustering within HLA-allele-positive subsets. Repertoires with fewer than 30,000 or more than 120,000 public chains, plus five repertoires with anomalous nucleotide sharing, were excluded from co-occurrence clustering. TCRdb obtained this table from immuneACCESS and retained in-frame rearrangements with V and J assigned. These tables miss some clones; where compared with another copy, unresolved V genes account for less than half of the shortfall, and the remainder is unexplained. V, J and clone size are taken as reported in that table, and D and trimming were inferred from the DNA itself. In this sample the table shows tens of thousands of clones, approximately 81% of which occur a single time. The ten top clones hold about 1.2% of the sample.

Turning to this clone: There is no known antigen for this receptor. Base quality data are lacking; no much larger clone is found one base away.

This receptor was identified in a girl under 10 years old in good health and CMV-seropositive. Recombination joined TRBV28 with TRBJ2-7; TRBD2 lines up with 13 middle nucleotides. Sequenced material: PBMCs. DNA sequence: TGTGCCAGCAGGGGACTAGCGGGACCCTACGAGCAGTACTTC. Its protein product is CASRGLAGPYEQYF.